This T cell receptor (beta chain) was sequenced for a study of blood T cells in healthy people across ages. Study observations and caveats: Naive CD4+ cell counts and diversity both ran higher in long-lived than in aged donors.

Concerning this clonotype: The antigen is not known.

A second PCR of about 7 to 12 cycles used a sample-barcoded 5' primer and a J-beta primer mix. TCRdb fed the 5' RACE reads into MiXCR, producing one record per CDR3 protein. The table records around 1,500,000 distinct CDR3 sequences, about 30% of them present only once. The receptor comes from a woman in her twenties or thirties in good health. Input material: blood.

In DNA form, the CDR3 reads TGTGCCAGCAGCCCCCAGGGCGTGTACCAAGAGACCCAGTACTTC. Its protein is CASSPQGVYQETQYF. The chain joins TRBV7-3 to TRBJ2-5; a possible D gene is TRBD1 (5 bases). The CDR3 runs to 15 residues. Germline loops: CDR1 SGHTA, CDR2 FQGTGA. The germline V and J ends were trimmed by 5 bases and 0 bases, with 13 bases remaining between them.